The rows below give T cell receptor beta chains drawn from one sample of a study of cytomegalovirus exposure and HLA in healthy donors. Data came from immunoSEQ multiplex PCR; TCRdb stores just in-frame clones and leaves some out. The data show 130,000 to 150,000 clones, with about 80% seen just once and approximately 1.3% held by the top ten. Input material: PBMCs. All receptors come from a male donor in good health and CMV-seropositive. The CDR3 runs from the conserved cysteine through the conserved F or W. D genes are given only for firm matches. The size of a clone is reported for some rows only, either as once, few or many, or as a class for expanded clones.

V: TRBV11-2; D: TRBD2; J: TRBJ2-7; size: few; CDR3: CASSLLRGEEQYF; DNA: TGTGCCAGCAGCTTATTGCGGGGGGAGGAGCAGTACTTC
V: TRBV6-5; D: .; J: TRBJ2-7; size: .; CDR3: CASSYSGVSLYEQYF; DNA: TGTGCCAGCAGTTACTCAGGGGTTTCCCTTTACGAGCAGTACTTC
V: TRBV13; D: TRBD2; J: TRBJ2-3; size: .; CDR3: CASSLNLAGGGDTQYF; DNA: TGTGCCAGCAGCTTAAATTTAGCGGGGGGTGGAGATACGCAGTATTTT
V: TRBV19; D: .; J: TRBJ2-3; size: .; CDR3: CASSITLAGTDTQYF; DNA: TGTGCCAGTAGTATTACCTTAGCAGGCACAGATACGCAGTATTTT
V: TRBV5-5; D: TRBD2; J: TRBJ2-1; size: .; CDR3: CASSLDGTSFNEQFF; DNA: TGTGCCAGCAGCTTGGACGGGACTAGTTTTAATGAGCAGTTCTTC
V: TRBV7-2; D: .; J: TRBJ1-5; size: .; CDR3: CASSLSTGPISNQPQHF; DNA: TGTGCCAGCAGCCTATCTACAGGGCCTATCAGCAATCAGCCCCAGCATTTT
V: TRBV5-6; D: .; J: TRBJ1-2; size: .; CDR3: CAGSLAGYGYTF; DNA: TGTGCCGGCAGCTTGGCGGGCTATGGCTACACCTTC
V: TRBV7-9; D: TRBD2; J: TRBJ2-1; size: once; CDR3: CASSLSGLAGWHEQFF; DNA: TGTGCCAGCAGCCTCTCCGGTCTAGCGGGGTGGCATGAGCAGTTCTTC
V: TRBV5-8; D: .; J: TRBJ1-1; size: .; CDR3: CASSQGLGTTEAFF; DNA: TGTGCCAGCAGCCAGGGGCTGGGGACCACTGAAGCTTTCTTT
V: TRBV13; D: .; J: TRBJ1-1; size: once; CDR3: CASSPDSLSPAEAFF; DNA: TGTGCCAGCAGCCCGGACAGCCTCTCTCCGGCTGAAGCTTTCTTT
V: TRBV28; D: .; J: TRBJ2-7; size: few; CDR3: CASGYTIYEQYF; DNA: TGTGCCAGCGGTTACACCATCTACGAGCAGTACTTC
V: TRBV2; D: TRBD1; J: TRBJ2-6; size: .; CDR3: CASRDVGQGEHSGANVLTF; DNA: TGTGCCAGCAGAGATGTGGGACAGGGAGAACACTCTGGGGCCAACGTCCTGACTTTC
V: TRBV5-8; D: TRBD2; J: TRBJ2-3; size: once; CDR3: CASSGRTSGSTDTQYF; DNA: TGTGCCAGCAGCGGGCGGACTAGCGGAAGCACAGATACGCAGTATTTT
V: TRBV28; D: TRBD1; J: TRBJ2-7; size: .; CDR3: CASSTQTRTGEPYEQYF; DNA: TGTGCCAGCAGTACCCAAACGCGGACAGGGGAACCCTACGAGCAGTACTTC
V: TRBV4-3; D: .; J: TRBJ2-1; size: .; CDR3: CASSQSAGGEQFF; DNA: TGCGCCAGCAGCCAATCCGCCGGAGGGGAGCAGTTCTTC
V: TRBV7-9; D: TRBD1; J: TRBJ2-1; size: .; CDR3: CASSSGQGDNEQFF; DNA: TGTGCCAGCAGCTCTGGACAGGGGGATAATGAGCAGTTCTTC
V: TRBV7-3; D: TRBD1; J: TRBJ1-1; size: .; CDR3: CASSSGQGAGEAFF; DNA: TGTGCCAGCAGCTCGGGACAGGGGGCAGGTGAAGCTTTCTTT
V: TRBV6-1; D: .; J: TRBJ1-4; size: .; CDR3: CASSSEGRRGEKLFF; DNA: TGTGCCAGCAGTTCCGAGGGGCGGAGGGGTGAAAAACTGTTTTTT
V: TRBV7-6; D: .; J: TRBJ2-5; size: .; CDR3: CASSLAQETQYF; DNA: TGTGCCAGCAGCTTAGCTCAGGAGACCCAGTACTTC
V: TRBV6-6; D: .; J: TRBJ2-1; size: .; CDR3: CAVEGYNEQFF; DNA: TGTGCCGTCGAGGGCTACAATGAGCAGTTCTTC
V: TRBV7-6; D: TRBD2; J: TRBJ2-1; size: .; CDR3: CASSLISSGLAAYNEQFF; DNA: TGTGCCAGCAGCTTAATCTCCTCCGGACTAGCGGCGTACAATGAGCAGTTCTTC
V: TRBV29-1; D: TRBD1; J: TRBJ2-5; size: .; CDR3: CSAGQGYQETQYF; DNA: TGCAGCGCCGGACAGGGGTACCAAGAGACCCAGTACTTC
V: TRBV28; D: .; J: TRBJ2-3; size: .; CDR3: CASSSTTGTDTQYF; DNA: TGTGCCAGCAGTTCGACGACAGGCACAGATACGCAGTATTTT
V: TRBV6-1; D: TRBD2; J: TRBJ2-7; size: .; CDR3: CASNPRGGPPYEQYF; DNA: TGTGCCAGCAATCCCCGGGGGGGCCCCCCTTACGAGCAGTACTTC
V: TRBV5-1; D: .; J: TRBJ2-3; size: .; CDR3: CASSLVSESDTQYF; DNA: TGCGCCAGCAGCTTGGTTTCCGAGTCAGATACGCAGTATTTT
V: TRBV7-9; D: TRBD1; J: TRBJ1-2; size: .; CDR3: CASSSETRTGKRYGYTF; DNA: TGTGCCAGCAGCTCCGAGACCAGGACAGGGAAAAGATATGGCTACACCTTC
V: TRBV19; D: .; J: TRBJ2-2; size: once; CDR3: CASSILGAGELFF; DNA: TGTGCCAGTAGTATTCTCGGGGCCGGGGAGCTGTTTTTT
V: TRBV18; D: TRBD1; J: TRBJ1-2; size: .; CDR3: CASSPPGTDYGYTF; DNA: TGTGCCAGCTCACCACCGGGGACAGACTATGGCTACACCTTC
V: TRBV7-8; D: .; J: TRBJ1-5; size: .; CDR3: CASSLALSGGSNQPQHF; DNA: TGTGCCAGCAGCTTAGCGCTGTCAGGCGGGAGCAATCAGCCCCAGCATTTT